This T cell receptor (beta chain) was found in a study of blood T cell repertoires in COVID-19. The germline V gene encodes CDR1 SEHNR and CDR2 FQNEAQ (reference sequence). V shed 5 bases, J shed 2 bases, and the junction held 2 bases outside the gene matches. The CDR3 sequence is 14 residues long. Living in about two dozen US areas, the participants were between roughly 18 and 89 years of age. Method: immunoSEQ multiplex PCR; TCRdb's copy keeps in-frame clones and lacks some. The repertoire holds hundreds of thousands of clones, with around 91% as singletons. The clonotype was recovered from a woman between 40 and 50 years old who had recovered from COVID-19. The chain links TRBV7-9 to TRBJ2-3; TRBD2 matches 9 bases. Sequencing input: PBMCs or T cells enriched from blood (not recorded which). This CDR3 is CASSPSGITDTQYF. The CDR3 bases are TGTGCCAGCAGCCCTAGCGGGATCACAGATACGCAGTATTTT.